This TCR beta chain was identified during a study of blood T cell repertoires in COVID-19. This CDR3 has 16 amino acids. CDR1 is ENHRY and CDR2 is SYGVKD in the germline V gene. V dropped 6 bases and J dropped 9 bases, with 24 bases sitting between them. The protocol was immunoSEQ multiplex PCR, while the TCRdb copy is restricted to in-frame clones and leaves out a portion. The sample has about 87,000 clones, approximately 88% seen once. The receptor was derived from a man older than 75 with acute or convalescent COVID-19. V gene TRBV10-3 combines with J gene TRBJ2-1; a possible D gene is TRBD2 (7 bases). What was sequenced was peripheral blood. The DNA for the CDR3 is TGTGCCATCAGAACCGGGACCGCTACTAGGGGGGGTGAGCAGTTCTTC. Encoded protein: CAIRTGTATRGGEQFF.